The entry below gives a single TCR beta chain sequence along with its context. Germline CDR1 SGHTA, CDR2 FQGTGA. The CDR3 length is 12 residues. V lost 4 bases, J lost 8 bases, and 9 bases lay in between. The data belong to a study of T cell responses to AZD1222 COVID-19 vaccine. Clones were read by immunoSEQ multiplex PCR, and TCRdb kept only the in-frame ones, dropping some. The table has roughly 130,000 clones, 75% to 90% seen once. The sequencing here drew on peripheral blood, taken on day 0 of AZD1222 vaccination. J is TRBJ2-1 and V is TRBV7-3; no firm D call. The clonotype was recovered from an adult in good health. The CDR3 region has the DNA TGTGCCAGCAGCTCTAGTTTTTATGAGCAGTTCTTC. Translating it yields CASSSSFYEQFF.